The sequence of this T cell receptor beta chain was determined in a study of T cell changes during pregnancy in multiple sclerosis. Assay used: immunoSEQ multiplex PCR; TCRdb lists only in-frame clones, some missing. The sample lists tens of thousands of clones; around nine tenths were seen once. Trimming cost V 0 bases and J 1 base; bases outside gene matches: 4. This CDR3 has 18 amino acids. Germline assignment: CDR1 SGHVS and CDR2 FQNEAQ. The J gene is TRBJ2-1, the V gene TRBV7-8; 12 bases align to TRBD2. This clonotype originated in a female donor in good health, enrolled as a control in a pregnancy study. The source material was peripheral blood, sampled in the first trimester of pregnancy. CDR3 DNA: TGTGCCAGCAGCTTAGCACTAGCGGGAGGAACTTCCTACAATGAGCAGTTCTTC. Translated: CASSLALAGGTSYNEQFF.